The T cell receptor beta chain described here comes from a study of Tregs in tolerant kidney transplant recipients. The CDR3 length is 13 residues. Germline CDR1 and CDR2: SQVTM and ANQGSEA. Related graft donors supplied nonmyeloablative bone marrow transplants, and mixed chimerism was transient. Thawed PBMCs were FACS-sorted into unstimulated CD4+CD25+CD127- regulatory T cells, CD4+CD25- non-regulatory cells, CD4 and CD8 cells. Sequenced by immunoSEQ multiplex PCR; TCRdb stores in-frame clones only, minus some. Of 50,000 or so clones listed, 91% are singletons. The J gene is TRBJ2-3, the V gene TRBV29-1; perhaps TRBD2 as D (7 bases). The sequences come from CD8+ T cells from blood (PBMCs), collected 24 months after the transplant. This receptor was identified in a human patient who received a combined kidney and bone marrow transplant. The graft donor may account for some of the T cells. CDR3: CSVLGGQTDTQYF. In nucleotides, the CDR3 is TGCAGTGTGTTGGGGGGGCAGACAGATACGCAGTATTTT.